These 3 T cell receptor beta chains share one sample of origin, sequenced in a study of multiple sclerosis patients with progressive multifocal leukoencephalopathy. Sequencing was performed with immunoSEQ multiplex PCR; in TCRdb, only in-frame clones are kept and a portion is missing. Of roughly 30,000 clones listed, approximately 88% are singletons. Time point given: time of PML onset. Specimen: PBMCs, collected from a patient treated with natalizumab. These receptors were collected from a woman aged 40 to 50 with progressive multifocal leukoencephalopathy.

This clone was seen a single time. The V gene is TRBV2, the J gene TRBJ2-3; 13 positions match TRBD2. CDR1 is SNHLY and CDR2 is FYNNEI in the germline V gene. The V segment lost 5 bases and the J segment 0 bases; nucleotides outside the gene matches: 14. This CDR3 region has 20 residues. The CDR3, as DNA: TGTGCCAGCAGTAATTACCCGGGACTAGCGGGATTCGTTAGCACAGATACGCAGTATTTT. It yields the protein CASSNYPGLAGFVSTDTQYF.

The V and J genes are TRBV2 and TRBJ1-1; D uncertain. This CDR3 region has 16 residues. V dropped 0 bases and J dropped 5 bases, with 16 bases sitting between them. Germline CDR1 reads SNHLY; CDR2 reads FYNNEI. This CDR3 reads CASSEALGSSTTEAFF. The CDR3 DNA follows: TGTGCCAGCAGTGAAGCGCTGGGGTCCTCGACGACTGAAGCTTTCTTT.

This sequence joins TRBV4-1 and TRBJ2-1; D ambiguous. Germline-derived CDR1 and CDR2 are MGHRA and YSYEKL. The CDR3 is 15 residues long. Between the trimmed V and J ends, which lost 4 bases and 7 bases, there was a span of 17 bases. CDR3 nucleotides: TGCGCCAGCAGCCCAATAACGTACCAAAGGAATGAGCAGTTCTTC. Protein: CASSPITYQRNEQFF.